This T cell receptor beta chain was sequenced during a study of beta chain features in type 1 diabetes. This clone was detected a few times. Each of the CD4+ naive, central memory, regulatory and stem cell-like memory populations was sorted via CD45RO/CCR7/CD25/CD127/CD95/CD27. The CDR3 totals 13 residues. Germline CDR1 and CDR2: KGHSH and LQKENI. V was shortened by 6 bases and J by 1 base, with 9 bases between the two germline ends. The investigators reverse transcribed all of the isolated RNA, so they sequenced expressed TCRB transcripts. Reads from naive, central memory and regulatory T cell samples averaged about 3.9 million. Only in-frame clones appear in the TCRdb table, and some are missing; sequencing was by immunoSEQ multiplex PCR. This sample yields roughly 400,000 clones, of which around 15% are seen a single time; approximately 0.019% belongs to the top ten.

The sample comprised naive CD4+ T cells from blood. The rearrangement joins TRBV18 to TRBJ2-5; D is undetermined. The sequence derives from a young woman in good health. CDR3 nucleotide sequence: TGTGCCAGCTCGTCCAAACTCCAAGAGACCCAGTACTTC. It is translated as CASSSKLQETQYF.